The 13 T cell receptor beta chains in this list originate from one sample, sequenced in a study of T cells in Graves' hyperthyroidism and ophthalmopathy. Researchers amplified the TCR beta CDR3 regions from RNA transcripts. The TCR CDR3 first-round RT-PCR relied on the HTBI primer set. TCRdb itself ran the multiplex PCR reads through MiXCR, one entry per CDR3 protein. The sample yields approximately 400,000 distinct CDR3 sequences, 15% to 19% seen once. Sequencing was carried out using blood. Receptor source: a young woman with Graves' hyperthyroidism.

This clonotype has ten or more counts. The gene calls are TRBV24-1 and TRBJ1-2; D remains unclear. The V end was cut by 4 bases, the J end by 4 bases, with 9 bases between. The CDR3 is made up of 13 amino acids. Germline CDR1 reads KGHDR; CDR2 reads SFDVKD. CDR3 in amino acids: CATSDTKGYGYTF. CDR3 nucleotides: TGTGCCACCAGTGACACGAAGGGCTATGGCTACACCTTC.

This clonotype showed up many times. The rearrangement links TRBV11-2 to TRBJ2-1; 10 bases fit TRBD1. V gave up 1 base and J gave up 7 bases; unmatched junction bases: 4. The CDR3 consists of 15 residues. In germline, CDR1 is SGHAT, CDR2 FQNNGV. The chain's CDR3 is CASSLGQGADNEQFF. As DNA, the CDR3 is TGTGCCAGCAGCTTAGGACAGGGGGCGGATAATGAGCAGTTCTTC.

Regarding this clonotype: A much larger clonotype is one base distant, so this may be a read error. This chain uses TRBV7-3 with TRBJ2-1; D is undetermined. Germline lookup yields CDR1 SGHTA and CDR2 FQGTGA. Trimming shortened V by 1 base and J by 8 bases, and 15 bases separated the two germline ends. This CDR3 is built from 15 residues. The DNA for the CDR3 is TGTGCCAGCAGCTTAAAGATGGCTGCCAACGATGAGCAGTTCTTC. The encoded protein is CASSLKMAANDEQFF.

This clonotype was seen ten or more times. Here the CDR3 DNA reads TGTGCCAGCAGCCCCCTCCTTCCGGGGGGTTATAATTCACCCCTCCACTTT. This codes for CASSPLLPGGYNSPLHF. The chain carries TRBV28 and TRBJ1-6; maybe TRBD1 (5 bases). Deletions cut 6 bases from V and 4 bases from J, with 19 bases between. This CDR3 spans 17 amino acids. The germline gives CDR1 MDHEN, CDR2 SYDVKM. The complete variable domain, with remaining parts taken from reference TRBV28 and TRBJ1-6, reads DVKVTQSSRYLVKRTGEKVFLECVQDMDHENMFWYRQDPGLGLRLIYFSYDVKMKEKGDIPEGYSVSREKKERFSLILESASTNQTSMYLCASSPLLPGGYNSPLHFGNGTRLTVT.

Many counts were recorded for this clonotype. CDR3 loop: CASSQDVTGGRSEQYF. In nucleotides, the CDR3 is TGTGCCAGCAGCCAAGATGTGACAGGGGGCCGCTCCGAGCAGTACTTC. The genes are TRBV4-2 and TRBJ2-7, with 10 bases that match TRBD1. V lost 0 bases to trimming and J lost 6 bases; unmatched junction nucleotides: 8. The germline CDR1 and CDR2 sequences are LGHNA and YNFKEQ. This CDR3 region has 16 residues.

The rearrangement uses TRBV5-1 and TRBJ1-1; D is unclear. The ends were cut back, 2 bases at V and 5 bases at J, with 13 bases in the middle. This CDR3 has 14 residues. Germline CDR1 is SGHRS and CDR2 is YFSETQ. The CDR3 region has the DNA TGCGCCAGCAGCTTCGATAGGGTAGGGACTGAAGCTTTCTTT. Its protein product is CASSFDRVGTEAFF.

This clonotype was seen ten or more times. V usage is TRBV5-1 and J usage is TRBJ1-4; TRBD1 matches at 8 bases. The CDR3 is 14 amino acids. The germline gives CDR1 SGHRS, CDR2 YFSETQ. The ends lost 0 bases at V and 8 bases at J; junction bases unmatched: 3. The CDR3 sequence is CASSLDRGSEKLFF. Here the CDR3 DNA reads TGCGCCAGCAGCTTGGACAGGGGGTCAGAAAAACTGTTTTTT.

This clonotype has a count of ten or more. The J gene is TRBJ1-5, the V gene TRBV20-1; 8 nucleotides match TRBD1. The germline CDR1 and CDR2 sequences are DFQATT and SNEGSKA (reference sequence). V trimming: 2 bases; J trimming: 0 bases; junction bases outside the gene matches: 6. The CDR3 consists of 16 residues. The CDR3 protein is CSARKPGQVSNQPQHF. The CDR3 nucleotides read TGCAGTGCTAGAAAACCGGGACAGGTTAGCAATCAGCCCCAGCATTTT.

The chain combines TRBV3-1 with TRBJ2-6; D is unresolved. The CDR3 has 16 residues. Germline loops: CDR1 LGHDT, CDR2 YNNKEL (reference sequence). V lost 4 bases, J lost 0 bases, and 10 bases lay in between. The CDR3 sequence is CASSPTMGSGANVLTF. The DNA for the CDR3 is TGTGCCAGCAGCCCAACAATGGGCTCTGGGGCCAACGTCCTGACTTTC.

This clonotype occurred a few times. Its ends do not fully match the called genes, so a read error is possible. The chain has TRBV7-8 and TRBJ2-5, with 9 bases identical to TRBD1. CDR1 and CDR2 from the germline V gene are SGHVS and FQNEAQ. The CDR3 covers 14 residues. CDR3 region: CASSLVRAGQGHDF. The CDR3 bases are TGTGCCAGCAGCTTAGTTCGTGCGGGACAGGGACACGACTTC.

The chain combines TRBV24-1 with TRBJ1-5; D gene unclear. The CDR3 spans 14 residues. Germline V gene lookup returns CDR1 KGHDR and CDR2 SFDVKD. V was cut by 11 bases and J by 1 base, with 14 bases left in between. CDR3 sequence: CAIISPWSNQPQHF. CDR3 nucleotides: TGTGCCATTATTTCCCCGTGGAGCAATCAGCCCCAGCATTTT.

A few counts support this clonotype. The V and J genes are TRBV19 and TRBJ1-1; D gene unclear. Trimming left V 2 bases short and J 0 bases short, with 4 bases between. Germline V CDR1 and CDR2: LNHDA, SQIVND (reference sequence). The CDR3 sequence is 13 residues long. The CDR3 coding sequence is TGTGCCAGTAGTATAAGGTTGAACACTGAAGCTTTCTTT. Protein: CASSIRLNTEAFF.

Of note for this clonotype: The junction and the germline gene differ at one end; a read error may be behind it. The chain joins TRBV12-3 or TRBV12-4 to TRBJ2-2, with 11 bases matching TRBD2. This CDR3 comprises 14 residues. The CDR3 is CASSLAGGPGELLF. Written as DNA, the CDR3 is TGTGCCAGCAGCTTAGCGGGAGGGCCCGGGGAGCTGCTTTTT.